The clone carrying this TCR beta chain was seen a few times. Its antigen is not known. A single record per CDR3 protein comes from TCRdb applying MiXCR to the RT-PCR reads. The table has 630,000 or so distinct CDR3 sequences, about 15% seen once. The J segment lost 0 bases and the V segment lost 3 bases, leaving 1 base of the junction unmatched. The CDR3 covers 14 residues. Germline CDR1 and CDR2: SQVTM and ANQGSEA. These data come from a study of response to subunit inactivated influenza vaccine. Findings and limits, study-wide: Few new T cells, the authors suggested, are recruited by each seasonal influenza vaccination.

The chain combines TRBV29-1 with TRBJ2-3; 9 nucleotides agree with TRBD2. Sequenced material: PBMCs from blood, taken 11 to 12 days after vaccination. This clonotype was sampled from a man aged 50 to 60 who received an inactivated influenza vaccine. The CDR3 DNA is TGCAGCGTTGATACTAGCGGGAGCACAGATACGCAGTATTTT. It encodes CSVDTSGSTDTQYF.